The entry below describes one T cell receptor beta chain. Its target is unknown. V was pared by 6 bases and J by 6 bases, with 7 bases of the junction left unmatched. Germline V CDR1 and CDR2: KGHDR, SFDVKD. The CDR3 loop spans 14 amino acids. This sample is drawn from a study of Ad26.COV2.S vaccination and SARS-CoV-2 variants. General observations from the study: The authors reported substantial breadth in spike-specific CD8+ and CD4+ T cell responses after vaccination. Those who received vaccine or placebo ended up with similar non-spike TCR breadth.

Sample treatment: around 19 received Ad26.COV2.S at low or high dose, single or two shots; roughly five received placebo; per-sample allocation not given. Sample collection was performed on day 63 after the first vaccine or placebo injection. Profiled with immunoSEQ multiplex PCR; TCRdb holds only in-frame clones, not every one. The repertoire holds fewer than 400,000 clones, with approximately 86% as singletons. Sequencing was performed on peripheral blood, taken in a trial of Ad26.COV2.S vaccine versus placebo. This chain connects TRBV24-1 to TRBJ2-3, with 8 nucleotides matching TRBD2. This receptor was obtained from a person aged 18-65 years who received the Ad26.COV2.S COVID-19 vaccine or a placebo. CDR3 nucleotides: TGTGCCACCAGTCCCGGGGGGGCGGGGGATACGCAGTATTTT. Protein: CATSPGGAGDTQYF.